The rows below give T cell receptor beta chains drawn from one sample of a study of T cells in Graves' hyperthyroidism and ophthalmopathy. TCRdb fed the multiplex PCR reads into MiXCR, producing one record per CDR3 protein. The sample gives around 520,000 distinct CDR3 sequences, under 15% of which show up once; roughly 17% is in the top ten. Sequencing was performed on blood. These receptors were collected from a woman younger than 30 with Graves' hyperthyroidism. Both conserved end residues are part of each CDR3. A D gene is named only where the DNA matches it firmly. Rows may omit the clone size; those that give it use once, few, many or a size class.

13	NA	TRBJ1-5	TRBV12-3/TRBV12-4	many	TGTGCCAGCAGTTTGTTGAGGAGCCAGCCCCAGCATTTT	CASSLLRSQPQHF
15	NA	TRBJ1-4	TRBV30	few	TGTGCCTGGAGCCCCGGGGCCTTAACTAATGAAAAACTGTTTTTT	CAWSPGALTNEKLFF
15	NA	TRBJ1-1	TRBV27	many	TGTGCCAGCAGTTTGAGGGCGCACGGGAACACTGAAGCTTTCTTT	CASSLRAHGNTEAFF
15	TRBD2	TRBJ2-5	TRBV24-1	many	TGTGCCACCAGTATCCGGGACTACGGGAAGGAGACCCAGTACTTC	CATSIRDYGKETQYF
17	TRBD1	TRBJ1-1	TRBV15	many	TGTGCCACCAGCAGAGAGGCGGGGACAGCCGTGAACACTGAAGCTTTCTTT	CATSREAGTAVNTEAFF
15	NA	TRBJ1-1	TRBV12-3/TRBV12-4	many	TGTGCCAGCAGTTGGGGGGGGGAGGCTGACACTGAAGCTTTCTTT	CASSWGGEADTEAFF
14	NA	TRBJ1-1	TRBV12-3/TRBV12-4	many	TGTGCCAGCAGTTTTGAACACTTGAACACTGAAGCTTTCTTT	CASSFEHLNTEAFF
14	NA	TRBJ1-4	TRBV2	many	TGTGCCAGCAGTTTCAGGGGTGCTAATGAAAAACTGTTTTTT	CASSFRGANEKLFF
16	NA	TRBJ2-5	TRBV2	NA	TGTGCCAGCAGTACACAACAAAAGCGGTCCCAAGAGACCCAGTACTTC	CASSTQQKRSQETQYF
14	NA	TRBJ2-2	TRBV12-3/TRBV12-4	many	TGTGCCAGCAGTGGGCCGACCTTCACCGGGGAGCTGTTTTTT	CASSGPTFTGELFF
13	NA	TRBJ1-1	TRBV3-1	many	TGTGCCAGCAGCTACGGGCGCGGCACTGAAGCTTTCTTT	CASSYGRGTEAFF
14	NA	TRBJ2-3	TRBV11-1	many	TGTGCCAGCAGCTTCCCACACCGGCCAGATACGCAGTATTTT	CASSFPHRPDTQYF
13	NA	TRBJ2-1	TRBV5-1	many	TGCGCCAGCAGCTTGTCCCCTAATAATGAGCAGTTCTTC	CASSLSPNNEQFF
13	NA	TRBJ1-2	TRBV29-1	many	TGCAGCGTTGGCTCGGGAGGGTCATATGGCTACACCTTC	CSVGSGGSYGYTF
15	NA	TRBJ1-1	TRBV6-1	NA	TGTGCCAGCAGGCAAACCCATTTAACGAACACTGAAGCTTTCTTT	CASRQTHLTNTEAFF
16	NA	TRBJ1-2	TRBV5-1	NA	TGCGCCAGCAGCTCGCCGGCGACAGGATCTAACTATGGCTACACCTTC	CASSSPATGSNYGYTF
17	TRBD2	TRBJ2-3	TRBV7-6	NA	TGTGCCAGCAGCTTACGCCTAGCGGGAGCTAGCACAGATACGCAGTATTTT	CASSLRLAGASTDTQYF
13	NA	TRBJ1-2	TRBV6-1	many	TGTGCCAGCAGTGAAGGAGGCCGCCTCGGCTACACCTTC	CASSEGGRLGYTF
12	NA	TRBJ2-3	TRBV6-1	few	TGTGCCAGCATGAAGGGAACGGGTACGCAGTATTTT	CASMKGTGTQYF
21	TRBD2	TRBJ2-6	TRBV27	many	TGTGCCAGCAGTTTAGGGGGACTAGCGGGAGGTATACGCTCTGGGGCCAACGTCCTGACTTTC	CASSLGGLAGGIRSGANVLTF
14	TRBD1	TRBJ1-2	TRBV19	many	TGTGCCAGTCTGCCACGGGACAGGGGAGGAGGCTACACCTTC	CASLPRDRGGGYTF
20	TRBD2	TRBJ2-4	TRBV12-5	NA	TGTGCTAGTGGTTTGGCTCTTACTAGCGGGAGGGATCTAGCCAAAAACATTCAGTACTTC	CASGLALTSGRDLAKNIQYF
16	NA	TRBJ2-3	TRBV4-1	few	TGCGCCAGCAGCCTGGGGTGGGGGTCGGAGTGGGATACGCAGTATTTT	CASSLGWGSEWDTQYF
14	NA	TRBJ2-4	TRBV12-3/TRBV12-4	NA	TGTGCCAGCAGCCCTTCAGAGTTGGAGACCATTCAGTACTTC	CASSPSELETIQYF
17	TRBD1	TRBJ2-1	TRBV7-9	few	TGTGCCAGCAGCTTTCCCCCCCAGACAGGGTCCTACAATGAGCAGTTCTTC	CASSFPPQTGSYNEQFF
18	TRBD2	TRBJ2-2	TRBV6-2/TRBV6-3	many	TGTGCCAGCAGTTACGCGACTAGCGGGTCTCCAAACACCGGGGAGCTGTTTTTT	CASSYATSGSPNTGELFF
17	TRBD2	TRBJ2-7	TRBV7-3	many	TGTGCCAGCAGCGCAGGACTAGCGGGAACTTTCTCCTACGAGCAGTACTTC	CASSAGLAGTFSYEQYF
13	NA	TRBJ2-3	TRBV24-1	many	TGTGCCACCAGTGATCCGGGACTGCAGACGCAGTATTTT	CATSDPGLQTQYF
12	NA	TRBJ1-1	TRBV29-1	NA	TGCAGCGTTGAAGTTTTGAACACTGAAGCTTTCTTT	CSVEVLNTEAFF
13	NA	TRBJ2-7	TRBV19	many	TGTGCCAGTAGTATAGGGACGGACAACGAGCAGTACTTC	CASSIGTDNEQYF
16	TRBD2	TRBJ2-5	TRBV7-2	many	TGTGCCAGCAGCACTACCGGGACTAGCTTGGAAGAGACCCAGTACTTC	CASSTTGTSLEETQYF